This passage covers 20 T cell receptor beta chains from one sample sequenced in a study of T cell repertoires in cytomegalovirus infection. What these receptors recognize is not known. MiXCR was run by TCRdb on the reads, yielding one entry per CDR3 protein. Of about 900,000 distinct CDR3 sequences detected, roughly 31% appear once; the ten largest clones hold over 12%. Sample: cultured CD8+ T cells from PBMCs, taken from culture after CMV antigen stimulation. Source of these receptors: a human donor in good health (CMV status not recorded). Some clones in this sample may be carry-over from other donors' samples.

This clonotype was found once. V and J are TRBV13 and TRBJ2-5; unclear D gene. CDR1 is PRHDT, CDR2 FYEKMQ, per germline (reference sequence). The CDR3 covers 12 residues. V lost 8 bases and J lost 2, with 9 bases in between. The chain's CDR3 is CASEWGQETQYF. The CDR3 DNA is TGTGCCAGCGAGTGGGGACAAGAGACCCAGTACTTC.

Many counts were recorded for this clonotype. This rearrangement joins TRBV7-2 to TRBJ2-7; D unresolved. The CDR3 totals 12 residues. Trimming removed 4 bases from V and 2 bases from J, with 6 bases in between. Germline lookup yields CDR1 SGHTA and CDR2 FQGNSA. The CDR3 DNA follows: TGTGCCAGCAGCTCTATTCCCTACGAGCAGTACTTC. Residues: CASSSIPYEQYF.

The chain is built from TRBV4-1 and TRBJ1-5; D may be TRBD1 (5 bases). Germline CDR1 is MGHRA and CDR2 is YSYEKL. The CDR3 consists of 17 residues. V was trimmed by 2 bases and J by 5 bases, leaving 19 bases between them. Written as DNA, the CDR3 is TGCGCCAGCAGCCAACCGCAAACCAGTGGGGCAGATCAGCCCCAGCATTTT. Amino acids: CASSQPQTSGADQPQHF.

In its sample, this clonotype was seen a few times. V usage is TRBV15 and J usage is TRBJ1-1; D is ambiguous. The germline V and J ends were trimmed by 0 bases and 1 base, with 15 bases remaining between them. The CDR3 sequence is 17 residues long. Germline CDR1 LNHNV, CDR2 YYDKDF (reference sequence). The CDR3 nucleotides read TGTGCCACCAGCAGAGATACGGTGGGTCCTCCGAACACTGAAGCTTTCTTT. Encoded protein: CATSRDTVGPPNTEAFF.

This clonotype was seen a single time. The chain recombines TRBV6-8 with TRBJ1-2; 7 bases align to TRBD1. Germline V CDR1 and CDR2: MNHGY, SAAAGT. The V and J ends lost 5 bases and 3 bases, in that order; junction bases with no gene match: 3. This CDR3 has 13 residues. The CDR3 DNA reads TGTGCCAGCAGTATTACAGGGGACTATGGCTACACCTTC. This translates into CASSITGDYGYTF.

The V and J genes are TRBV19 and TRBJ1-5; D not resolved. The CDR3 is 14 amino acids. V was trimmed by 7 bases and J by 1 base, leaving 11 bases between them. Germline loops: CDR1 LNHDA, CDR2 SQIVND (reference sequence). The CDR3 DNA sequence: TGTGCCAGTACCGACTTTTTAAGCAATCAGCCCCAGCATTTT. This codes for CASTDFLSNQPQHF.

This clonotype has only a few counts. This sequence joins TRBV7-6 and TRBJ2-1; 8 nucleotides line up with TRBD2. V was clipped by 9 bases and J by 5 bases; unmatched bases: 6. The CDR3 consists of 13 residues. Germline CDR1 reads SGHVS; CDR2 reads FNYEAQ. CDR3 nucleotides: TGTGCCAGTAGGCGGGGGGAACACAATGAGCAGTTCTTC. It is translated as CASRRGEHNEQFF.

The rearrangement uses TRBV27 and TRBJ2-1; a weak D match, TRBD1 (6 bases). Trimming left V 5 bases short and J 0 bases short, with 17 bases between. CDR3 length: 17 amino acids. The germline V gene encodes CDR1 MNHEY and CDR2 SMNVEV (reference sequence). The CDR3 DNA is TGTGCCAGCAGTGGCTTCCGGGACACAAGCTCCTACAATGAGCAGTTCTTC. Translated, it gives CASSGFRDTSSYNEQFF.

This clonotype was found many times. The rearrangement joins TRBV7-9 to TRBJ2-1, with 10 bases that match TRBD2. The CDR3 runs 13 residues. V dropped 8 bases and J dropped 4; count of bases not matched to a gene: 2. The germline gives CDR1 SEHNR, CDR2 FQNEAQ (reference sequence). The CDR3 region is CASERGGYNEQFF. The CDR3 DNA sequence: TGTGCCAGCGAGCGGGGGGGTTACAATGAGCAGTTCTTC.

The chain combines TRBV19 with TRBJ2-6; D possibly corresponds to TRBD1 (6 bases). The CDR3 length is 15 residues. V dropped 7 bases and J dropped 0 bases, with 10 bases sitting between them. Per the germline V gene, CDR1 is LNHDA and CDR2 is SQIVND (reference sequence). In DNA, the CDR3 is TGTGCCAGTACGACAGGCCGCTCTGGGGCCAACGTCCTGACTTTC. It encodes CASTTGRSGANVLTF.

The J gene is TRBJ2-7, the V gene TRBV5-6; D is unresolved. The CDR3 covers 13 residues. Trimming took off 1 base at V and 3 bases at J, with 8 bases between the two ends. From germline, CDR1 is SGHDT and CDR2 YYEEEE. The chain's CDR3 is CASSLTDLYEQYV. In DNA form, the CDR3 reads TGTGCCAGCAGCTTGACGGATCTCTACGAGCAGTACGTC.

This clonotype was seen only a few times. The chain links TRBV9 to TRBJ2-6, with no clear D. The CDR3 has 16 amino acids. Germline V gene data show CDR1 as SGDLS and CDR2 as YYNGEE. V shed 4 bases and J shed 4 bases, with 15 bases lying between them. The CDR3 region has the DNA TGTGCCAGCAGCTTCCTGCTTGGGGTAGGGGCCAACGTCCTGACTTTC. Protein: CASSFLLGVGANVLTF.

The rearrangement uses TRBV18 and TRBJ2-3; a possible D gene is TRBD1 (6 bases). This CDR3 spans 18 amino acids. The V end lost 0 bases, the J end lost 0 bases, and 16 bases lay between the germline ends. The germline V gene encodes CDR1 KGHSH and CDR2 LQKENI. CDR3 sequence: CASSPPVHKGVSTDTQYF. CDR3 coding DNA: TGTGCCAGCTCACCACCGGTCCACAAGGGGGTCAGCACAGATACGCAGTATTTT.

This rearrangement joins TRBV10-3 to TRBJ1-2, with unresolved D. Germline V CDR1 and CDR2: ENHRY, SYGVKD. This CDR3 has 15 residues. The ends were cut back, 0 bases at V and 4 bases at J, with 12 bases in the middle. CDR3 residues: CAISESGRSLYGYTF. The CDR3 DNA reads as TGTGCCATCAGTGAGTCGGGCAGGAGCCTCTATGGCTACACCTTC.

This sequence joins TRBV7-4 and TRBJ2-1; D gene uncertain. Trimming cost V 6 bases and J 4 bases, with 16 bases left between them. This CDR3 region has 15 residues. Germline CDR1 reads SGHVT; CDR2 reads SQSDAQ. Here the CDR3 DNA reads TGTGCCAGCAGGAACCCGTTTAGAGGATACAATGAGCAGTTCTTC. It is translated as CASRNPFRGYNEQFF. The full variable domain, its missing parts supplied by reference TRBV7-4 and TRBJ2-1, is GAGVSQSPRYKVAKRGRDVALRCDSISGHVTLYWYRQTLGQGSEVLTYSQSDAQRDKSGRPSGRFSAERPERSVSTLKIQRTEQGDSAVYLCASRNPFRGYNEQFFGPGTRLTVL.

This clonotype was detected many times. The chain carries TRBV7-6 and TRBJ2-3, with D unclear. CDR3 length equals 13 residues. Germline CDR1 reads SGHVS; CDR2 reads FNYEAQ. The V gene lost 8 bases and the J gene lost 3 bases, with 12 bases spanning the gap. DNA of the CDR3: TGTGCCAGCGGGCCGCCCAGTACAGATACGCAGTATTTT. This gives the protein CASGPPSTDTQYF.

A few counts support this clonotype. The DNA for the CDR3 is TGTGCCAGCAGCTTAGAAATGTGGACAGGGGATGGCTACACCTTC. Protein product: CASSLEMWTGDGYTF. This chain links TRBV7-2 with TRBJ1-2; 9 nucleotides align to TRBD1. The V segment lost 1 base and the J segment 6 bases; nucleotides outside the gene matches: 6. CDR1 and CDR2 from the germline V gene are SGHTA and FQGNSA. The CDR3 totals 15 residues.

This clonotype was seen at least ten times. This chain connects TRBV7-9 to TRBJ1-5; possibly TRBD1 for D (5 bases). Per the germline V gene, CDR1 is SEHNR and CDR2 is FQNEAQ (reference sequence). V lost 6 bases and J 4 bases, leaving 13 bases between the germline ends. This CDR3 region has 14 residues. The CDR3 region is CASRGAEPNQPQHF. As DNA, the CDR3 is TGTGCCAGCAGAGGGGCCGAGCCAAATCAGCCCCAGCATTTT.

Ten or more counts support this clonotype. The CDR3 coding sequence is TGTGCCAGCAGCTTACCCACCGGGACAGGGGAATGGAACACCGGGGAGCTGTTTTTT. Translated: CASSLPTGTGEWNTGELFF. V is TRBV7-2 and J is TRBJ2-2, with 10 bases lining up with TRBD1. Losses at the gene ends were 2 bases for V and 1 base for J; bases not matched to a gene: 10. This CDR3 has 19 residues. CDR1 and CDR2 (germline): SGHTA, FQGNSA.

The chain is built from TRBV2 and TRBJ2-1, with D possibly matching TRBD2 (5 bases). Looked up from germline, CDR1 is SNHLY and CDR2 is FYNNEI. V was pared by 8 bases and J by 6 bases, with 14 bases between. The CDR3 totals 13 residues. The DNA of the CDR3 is TGTGCCAGCGAGGTGGACTTCTCCAATGAGCAGTTCTTC. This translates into CASEVDFSNEQFF.